This T cell receptor (beta chain) was retrieved from a study of T-cell reconstitution after alpha-beta-depleted transplantation in children. The V gene lost 5 bases and the J gene lost 2 bases, with 10 bases spanning the gap. This CDR3 contains 14 residues. Germline V lookup: CDR1 LGHNT, CDR2 FRNRAP. Unique molecular identifiers tagged the TCRbeta library. TCRdb itself ran the PCR reads through MiXCR, one entry per CDR3 protein. The sample carries 300,000 or so distinct CDR3 sequences, nearly 10% recorded once. The source of this sequence is a human donor who donated a stem cell graft to a child with SCID. V gene TRBV12-5 combines with J gene TRBJ1-5; D gene unclear. The sample here was PBMCs from the stem cell graft donor, taken from the stem cell graft. CDR3 DNA sequence: TGTGCTAGTGGTAAGAGCGGTGGCAATCAGCCCCAGCATTTT. Protein: CASGKSGGNQPQHF.